The 23 T cell receptor beta chains reported below all come from one sample, sequenced in a study of type 1 regulatory T cells (dated by TCRdb to 2020 to 2023). The reads were generated on an Illumina MiSeq. The raw public data were reprocessed by TCRdb itself: fastp quality trimming at Q25, MiXCR clonotype calling, in-frame beta chains only. One record per CDR3 amino acid sequence lists the most common genes and DNA. Counted in this sample were roughly 18,000 distinct CDR3 sequences; roughly 10% of them appeared once. Approximately 2.5% of the sample goes to the ten largest clones. Sequenced material: CD4+ T cells, either the whole sample or a sorted fraction (not recorded which). The origin of the receptors is a human donor in good health.

This clonotype was found once. Germline and junction disagree at one end, which may indicate a read error. This chain joins TRBV7-7 and TRBJ2-5; D perhaps matches TRBD1 (8 bases). The CDR3 runs 14 residues. Germline V lookup: CDR1 SSHAT, CDR2 FNYEAQ (reference sequence). The CDR3, as DNA: TGTGCTAGCAGCCCACAGGGGGGGTCGGAGACCCAGTACTTC. Its protein product is CASSPQGGSETQYF.

V and J are TRBV4-2 and TRBJ1-1; weak D call: TRBD1 (6 bases). Germline CDR1 LGHNA, CDR2 YNFKEQ. The V end was cut by 1 base, the J end by 6 bases, with 15 bases between. The CDR3 covers 15 residues. The CDR3 DNA sequence: TGTGCCAGCAGCCAAGGGGGGGCGCGAGACTCTGAAGCTTTCTTT. As protein: CASSQGGARDSEAFF.

This clonotype was counted ten times or more. This chain uses TRBV20-1 with TRBJ1-2, with TRBD1 as a possible D gene (6 bases). CDR3 length: 10 residues. The germline V gene encodes CDR1 DFQATT and CDR2 SNEGSKA (reference sequence). The V end was cut by 6 bases, the J end by 13 bases, with 15 bases between. The CDR3 DNA reads as TGCAGTGCGGAGGGGGGGGCAGGCACCTTC. It yields the protein CSAEGGAGTF.

This clonotype is deemed medium-sized. The V and J genes are TRBV7-8 and TRBJ1-1; 10 nucleotides line up with TRBD1. J lost 3 bases, V lost 3 bases, and 10 bases had no gene match. This CDR3 is 17 amino acids long. Germline CDR1 SGHVS, CDR2 FQNEAQ. Here the CDR3 reads CASSFKPMGQGYTEAFF. The CDR3 DNA sequence: TGTGCCAGCAGCTTCAAACCTATGGGACAGGGGTACACTGAAGCTTTCTTT.

This clonotype was counted between two and nine times. V is TRBV20-1 and J is TRBJ1-2; a possible D gene is TRBD1 (6 bases). CDR1 is DFQATT, CDR2 SNEGSKA, per germline (reference sequence). This CDR3 is 16 amino acids long. Deletions cut 1 base from V and 5 bases from J, with 20 bases between. In nucleotides, the CDR3 is TGCAGTGCTAGAGTTAGCGGCCGGGGGCCTGGATATGGCTACACCTTC. It yields the protein CSARVSGRGPGYGYTF.

This clonotype was seen at least ten times. V and J are TRBV20-1 and TRBJ1-1; no firm D call. There are 15 residues in the CDR3. Germline assignment: CDR1 DFQATT and CDR2 SNEGSKA (reference sequence). V lost 4 bases and J 0 bases, leaving 15 bases between the germline ends. The CDR3 DNA is TGCAGTGCTACTATCGCTGGACGGGTGAACACTGAAGCTTTCTTT. This sequence encodes CSATIAGRVNTEAFF.

This clonotype has ten or more counts. The genes are TRBV20-1 and TRBJ2-7; TRBD2 is a possible D gene (6 bases). CDR3 length equals 14 residues. Trimming took 3 bases from V and 6 from J, leaving 18 bases between them. Germline assignment: CDR1 DFQATT and CDR2 SNEGSKA (reference sequence). CDR3 region: CSASLAGWGSEQYF. Written as DNA, the CDR3 is TGCAGTGCTAGCCTGGCGGGATGGGGGTCCGAGCAGTACTTC.

This clonotype has ten or more counts. The V and J genes are TRBV5-4 and TRBJ2-1; the match to TRBD2 covers 12 bases. The germline V gene encodes CDR1 SGHNT and CDR2 YYREEE (reference sequence). The CDR3 loop spans 15 amino acids. V trimming: 4 bases; J trimming: 5 bases; junction bases outside the gene matches: 4. The CDR3 sequence is CASSGLAGNNNEQFF. CDR3 nucleotide sequence: TGTGCCAGCAGCGGACTAGCGGGAAACAACAATGAGCAGTTCTTC.

This clonotype was detected many times. The CDR3 region is CASSAGYVSTEQYF. The CDR3 bases are TGCGCCAGCAGCGCAGGGTATGTTTCGACCGAGCAGTACTTC. V usage is TRBV5-1 and J usage is TRBJ2-7, with a weak D call TRBD1 (5 bases). Trimming cost V 4 bases and J 6 bases, with 17 bases left between them. CDR1 SGHRS and CDR2 YFSETQ come from the germline V gene. The CDR3 has 14 residues.

This clonotype was counted ten times or more. This chain uses TRBV5-1 with TRBJ2-1; 13 bases match TRBD2. CDR1 and CDR2 from the germline V gene are SGHRS and YFSETQ. The CDR3 has 15 amino acids. V was clipped by 4 bases and J by 8 bases; unmatched bases: 6. CDR3 sequence: CASSPGTSGNHEQFF. The DNA of the CDR3 is TGCGCCAGCAGCCCAGGGACTAGCGGGAACCATGAGCAGTTCTTC.

Many counts were recorded for this clonotype. The V call is TRBV12-3 or TRBV12-4, the J call TRBJ2-6; D tentatively fits TRBD1 or TRBD2 (7 bases each). The V and J ends lost 5 bases and 0 bases respectively, with 17 bases between them. The CDR3 length is 18 residues. Written as DNA, the CDR3 is TGTGCCAGCAGTCCCCAGGGGGGGTTCGGCTCTGGGGCCAACGTCCTGACTTTC. It codes for CASSPQGGFGSGANVLTF.

J is TRBJ2-7 and V is TRBV20-1, with D hard to call. Trimming took 1 base from V and 7 from J, leaving 11 bases between them. CDR1 and CDR2 (germline): DFQATT, SNEGSKA (reference sequence). The CDR3 is made up of 12 amino acids. CDR3 coding DNA: TGCAGTGCTAGAGCGGGCCAGTGGGAGCAGTACTTC. This codes for CSARAGQWEQYF.

This clonotype was recorded at least ten times. This chain connects TRBV28 to TRBJ1-5; D remains unclear. CDR3 length: 13 amino acids. V lost 5 bases, J lost 5 bases, and 10 bases lay in between. Germline V CDR1 and CDR2: MDHEN, SYDVKM. CDR3 residues: CASSPPGDQPQHF. The DNA for the CDR3 is TGTGCCAGCAGTCCTCCTGGGGATCAGCCCCAGCATTTT.

Ten or more counts support this clonotype. The genes are TRBV5-1 and TRBJ2-7, with 12 bases identical to TRBD2. Germline V gene lookup returns CDR1 SGHRS and CDR2 YFSETQ. There are 16 residues in the CDR3. Trimming cost V 4 bases and J 0 bases; bases outside gene matches: 5. CDR3 protein: CASSGASGRVSYEQYF. In nucleotides, the CDR3 is TGCGCCAGCAGCGGAGCTAGCGGGAGGGTCTCCTACGAGCAGTACTTC.

This chain uses TRBV30 with TRBJ2-5; a possible D gene is TRBD2 (6 bases). Germline V lookup: CDR1 GTSNPN, CDR2 SVGIG (reference sequence). Deletions cut 3 bases from V and 4 bases from J, with 9 bases between. The CDR3 contains 12 residues. The CDR3 here is CAWRRGRETQYF. The CDR3 region has the DNA TGTGCCTGGAGGCGGGGAAGAGAGACCCAGTACTTC.

This clonotype was found many times. The V gene is TRBV7-8, the J gene TRBJ2-7; 7 bases map to TRBD2. This CDR3 region has 14 residues. Germline CDR1 reads SGHVS; CDR2 reads FQNEAQ. V shed 2 bases, J shed 2 bases, and the junction held 3 bases outside the gene matches. The chain's CDR3 is CASSLNSGAYEQYF. CDR3 DNA: TGTGCCAGCAGCTTAAACAGCGGGGCCTACGAGCAGTACTTC.

Concerning this clonotype itself: A single base separates this from a much larger clone, so it may be a read error. Lacking the conserved final phenylalanine or tryptophan, this CDR3 likely reflects a read error. The V call is TRBV7-2, the J call TRBJ2-3, with TRBD2 identical over 8 bases. The CDR3 consists of 14 residues. Germline loops: CDR1 SGHTA, CDR2 FQGNSA. The trim removed 8 bases at V and 0 bases at J, leaving 4 bases unmatched. Here the CDR3 reads CASREGLSTDTQYS. The CDR3 DNA follows: TGTGCCAGCCGGGAGGGACTGAGCACAGATACGCAGTATTCT.

This clonotype has at least ten counts. V is TRBV5-1 and J is TRBJ2-7; maybe TRBD2 (6 bases). CDR1 SGHRS and CDR2 YFSETQ come from the germline V gene. CDR3 length equals 17 residues. Trimming took off 0 bases at V and 2 bases at J, with 18 bases between the two ends. The CDR3 region has the DNA TGCGCCAGCAGCTTGGGGGGGTTGCGGGGACGGCCCTACGAGCAGTACTTC. Protein sequence: CASSLGGLRGRPYEQYF.

This clonotype was observed many times. The chain links TRBV20-1 to TRBJ1-6, with D possibly matching TRBD1 (6 bases). Germline loops: CDR1 DFQATT, CDR2 SNEGSKA (reference sequence). Trimming cost V 0 bases and J 10 bases, with 16 bases left between them. The CDR3 length is 15 residues. Here the CDR3 reads CSARDMMGGRSPLHF. CDR3 DNA sequence: TGCAGTGCTAGAGATATGATGGGGGGCAGATCACCCCTCCACTTT.

The V call is TRBV5-5, the J call TRBJ1-1; D gene uncertain. This CDR3 region has 13 residues. CDR1 and CDR2 from the germline V gene are SGHKS and YYEKEE (reference sequence). Trimming removed 2 bases at V and 1 base at J, with 6 bases between. The CDR3 region is CASSLFWNTEAFF. As DNA, the CDR3 is TGTGCCAGCAGCTTATTCTGGAACACTGAAGCTTTCTTT.

The chain combines TRBV12-3 or TRBV12-4 with TRBJ2-7, with TRBD2 identical over 11 bases. Trimming took 5 bases from V and 6 from J; bases not matched to a gene: 9. This CDR3 has 15 residues. The chain's CDR3 is CASSRGGLAVLEQYF. The CDR3 bases are TGTGCCAGCAGTAGAGGGGGACTAGCGGTGCTCGAGCAGTACTTC.

This clonotype was counted ten times or more. The V call is TRBV7-9, the J call TRBJ2-6; D might be TRBD1 or TRBD2, each matching 5 bases. V was cut by 8 bases and J by 2 bases, with 13 bases left in between. Germline V lookup: CDR1 SEHNR, CDR2 FQNEAQ (reference sequence). The CDR3 has 15 amino acids. The CDR3 DNA sequence: TGTGCCAGCGGGACGCTGGGTCCTGGGGCCAACGTCCTGACTTTC. Translated, it gives CASGTLGPGANVLTF.

This clonotype was seen ten or more times. The germline gene is not matched at one end of the junction; a read error may be the cause. The genes are TRBV5-1 and TRBJ2-5; D is unresolved. The CDR3 contains 14 residues. Germline V gene sequence: CDR1 SGHRS, CDR2 YFSETQ. The CDR3, as DNA: TGCGCCAGCAGCTTGGGGAACACCGGAGAGTCCCAGTACTTC. This sequence encodes CASSLGNTGESQYF.